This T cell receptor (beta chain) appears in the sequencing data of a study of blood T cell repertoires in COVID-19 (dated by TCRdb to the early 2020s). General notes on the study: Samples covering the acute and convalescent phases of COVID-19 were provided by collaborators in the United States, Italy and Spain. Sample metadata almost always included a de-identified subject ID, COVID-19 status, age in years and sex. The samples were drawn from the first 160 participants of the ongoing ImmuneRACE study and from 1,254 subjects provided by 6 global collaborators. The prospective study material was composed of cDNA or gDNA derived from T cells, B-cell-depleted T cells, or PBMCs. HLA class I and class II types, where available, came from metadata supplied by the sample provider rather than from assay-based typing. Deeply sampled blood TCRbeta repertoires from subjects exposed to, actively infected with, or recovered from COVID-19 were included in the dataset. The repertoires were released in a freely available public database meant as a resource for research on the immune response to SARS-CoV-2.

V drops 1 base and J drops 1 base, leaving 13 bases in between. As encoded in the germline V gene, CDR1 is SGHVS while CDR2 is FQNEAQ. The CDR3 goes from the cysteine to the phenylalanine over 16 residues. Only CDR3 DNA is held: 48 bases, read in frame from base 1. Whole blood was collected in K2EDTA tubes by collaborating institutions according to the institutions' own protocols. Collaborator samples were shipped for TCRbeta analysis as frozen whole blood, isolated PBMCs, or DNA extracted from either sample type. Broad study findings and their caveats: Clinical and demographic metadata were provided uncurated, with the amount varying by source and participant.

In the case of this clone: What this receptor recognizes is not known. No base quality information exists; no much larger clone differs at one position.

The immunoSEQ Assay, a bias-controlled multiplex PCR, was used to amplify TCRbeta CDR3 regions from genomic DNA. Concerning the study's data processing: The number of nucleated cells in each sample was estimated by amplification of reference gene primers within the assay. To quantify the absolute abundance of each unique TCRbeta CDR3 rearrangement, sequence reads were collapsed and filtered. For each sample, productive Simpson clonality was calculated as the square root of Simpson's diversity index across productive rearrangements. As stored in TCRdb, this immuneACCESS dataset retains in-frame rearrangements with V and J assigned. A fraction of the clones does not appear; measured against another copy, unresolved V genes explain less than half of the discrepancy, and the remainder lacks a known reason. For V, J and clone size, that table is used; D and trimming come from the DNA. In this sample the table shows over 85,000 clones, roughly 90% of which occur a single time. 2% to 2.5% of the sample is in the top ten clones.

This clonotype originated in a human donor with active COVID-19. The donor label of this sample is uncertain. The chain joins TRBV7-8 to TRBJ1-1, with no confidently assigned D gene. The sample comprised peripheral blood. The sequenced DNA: TGTGCCAGCAGCTTAGGTCCCCCGGTGAAGAACACTGAAGCTTTCTTT. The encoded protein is CASSLGPPVKNTEAFF.